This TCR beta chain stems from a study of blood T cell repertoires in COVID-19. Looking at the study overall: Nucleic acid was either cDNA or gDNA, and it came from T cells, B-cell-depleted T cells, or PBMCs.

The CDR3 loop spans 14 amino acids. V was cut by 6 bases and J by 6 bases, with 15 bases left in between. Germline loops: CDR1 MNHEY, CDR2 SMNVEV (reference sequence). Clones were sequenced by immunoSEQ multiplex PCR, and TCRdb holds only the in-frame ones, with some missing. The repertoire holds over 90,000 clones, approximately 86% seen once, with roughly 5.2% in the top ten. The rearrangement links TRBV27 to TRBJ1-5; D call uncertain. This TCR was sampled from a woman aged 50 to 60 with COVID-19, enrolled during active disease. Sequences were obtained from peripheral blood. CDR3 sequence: CASRTGDMGQPQHF. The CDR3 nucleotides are TGTGCCAGCAGAACCGGGGATATGGGTCAGCCCCAGCATTTT.